The 32 T cell receptor beta chains presented below share a single source sample, sequenced in a study of cytomegalovirus exposure and HLA in healthy donors (dated by TCRdb to 2017 to 2019). Preparation of the library involved the immunoSEQ multiplex PCR assay. A mixture of 60 forward primers for TCR Vbeta segments and 13 reverse primers for TCR Jbeta segments was used in the multiplex PCR. TCRdb retrieved this table from immuneACCESS and kept in-frame rearrangements only. Not all clones are present; in checked studies, unresolved V genes account for under half, and no reason is known for the remainder. This sample lists roughly 100,000 clones; around four fifths were detected once. Approximately 4% of the sample comes from the top ten. The sequenced material came from PBMCs. The receptor source for this set is a female donor in good health and CMV-seropositive.

The chain combines TRBV6-5 with TRBJ2-2; 8 bases agree with TRBD1. The CDR3 has 16 residues. Germline assignment: CDR1 MNHEY and CDR2 SVGAGI. J gave up 4 bases and V 0 bases, and 4 bases lay outside the gene matches. CDR3 coding DNA: TGTGCCAGCAGTTACTCTCGGACAGGGTCCACCGGGGAGCTGTTTTTT. Translation: CASSYSRTGSTGELFF.

The rearrangement uses TRBV27 and TRBJ2-3, with 12 bases matching TRBD2. This CDR3 is built from 14 residues. The germline CDR1 and CDR2 sequences are MNHEY and SMNVEV (reference sequence). V dropped 10 bases and J dropped 6; count of bases not matched to a gene: 8. CDR3 protein: CATMTSGGADTQYF. In DNA, the CDR3 is TGTGCCACCATGACTAGCGGGGGCGCGGATACGCAGTATTTT.

The chain uses TRBV7-3 and TRBJ2-5; D ambiguous. The end of the DNA fits TRBJ2-7 better, so the J call may be wrong. Germline CDR1 reads SGHTA; CDR2 reads FQGTGA. This CDR3 has 16 amino acids. CDR3 nucleotide sequence: TGTGCCAGCAGCTTAACTGGCCAGGAACCCTCCTACGAGCAGTACTTC. Its translation: CASSLTGQEPSYEQYF.

This sequence joins TRBV11-2 and TRBJ1-6; D gene unclear. Trimming pared 2 bases from V and 0 bases from J, leaving 11 bases between. This CDR3 is built from 17 residues. Germline CDR1 is SGHAT and CDR2 is FQNNGV. CDR3: CASSLTAESSYNSPLHF. The CDR3, as DNA: TGTGCCAGCAGCTTAACGGCGGAGAGCTCCTATAATTCACCCCTCCACTTT. The full variable domain, completed using reference TRBV11-2 and TRBJ1-6, is EAGVAQSPRYKIIEKRQSVAFWCNPISGHATLYWYQQILGQGPKLLIQFQNNGVVDDSQLPKDRFSAERLKGVDSTLKIQPAKLEDSAVYLCASSLTAESSYNSPLHFGNGTRLTVT.

J is TRBJ1-3 and V is TRBV6-1; D call uncertain. The CDR3 totals 15 residues. Germline V CDR1 and CDR2: MNHNS, SASEGT. Deletions cut 5 bases from V and 4 bases from J, with 15 bases between. The CDR3 region is CASSPGPGGGNTIYF. Here the CDR3 DNA reads TGTGCCAGCAGTCCCGGACCCGGAGGGGGAAACACCATATATTTT.

Concerning this clone: The germline gene is not matched at one end of the junction; a read error may be the cause. This sequence joins TRBV19 and TRBJ2-1, with D tentatively TRBD2 (6 bases). Looked up from germline, CDR1 is LNHDA and CDR2 is SQIVND (reference sequence). This CDR3 region has 13 residues. In nucleotides, the CDR3 is TGTGCCAGTAGCCGAGAGACTAGTGGGGTTGTGATCTTC. Protein: CASSRETSGVVIF.

The chain is built from TRBV27 and TRBJ2-7; TRBD2 aligns across 7 bases. Germline V gene sequence: CDR1 MNHEY, CDR2 SMNVEV (reference sequence). This CDR3 spans 14 amino acids. After removal of 6 bases from V and 1 base from J, the junction contained 6 bases not matched to a gene. This chain's CDR3 is CASRRLAGSYEQYF. The CDR3 bases are TGTGCCAGCAGAAGACTAGCAGGTTCCTACGAGCAGTACTTC.

The rearrangement uses TRBV6-5 and TRBJ1-1, with 8 bases matching TRBD1. CDR1 is MNHEY and CDR2 is SVGAGI in the germline V gene. This CDR3 has 12 amino acids. The J segment lost 4 bases and the V segment lost 6 bases, leaving 1 base of the junction unmatched. CDR3 sequence: CASRTGVTEAFF. For the CDR3, the DNA is TGTGCCAGCAGGACAGGGGTCACTGAAGCTTTCTTT.

J is TRBJ2-3 and V is TRBV2, with 12 bases lining up with TRBD2. CDR1 is SNHLY, CDR2 FYNNEI, per germline. The CDR3 is made up of 16 amino acids. J gave up 6 bases and V 6 bases, and 10 bases lay outside the gene matches. CDR3 loop: CASSPRLAGDVDTQYF. The CDR3 DNA reads TGTGCCAGCAGCCCCAGACTAGCGGGGGACGTCGATACGCAGTATTTT.

V is TRBV27 and J is TRBJ1-2; D gene unclear. Germline values: CDR1 MNHEY, CDR2 SMNVEV (reference sequence). This CDR3 comprises 13 residues. V was clipped by 3 bases and J by 2 bases, with 7 bases between them. As DNA, the CDR3 is TGTGCCAGCAGTTTTGACACCAACTATGGCTACACCTTC. Translating it yields CASSFDTNYGYTF.

The CDR3 spells CASSPSGQTEQYF. The CDR3 DNA reads as TGTGCCAGCAGCCCTTCCGGACAGACCGAGCAGTACTTC. The chain couples TRBV7-6 to TRBJ2-7; the D gene is possibly TRBD1 (6 bases). The germline V gene has CDR1 SGHVS and CDR2 FNYEAQ. The CDR3 has 13 amino acids. V lost 5 bases and J 6 bases, leaving 14 bases between the germline ends.

The chain carries TRBV19 and TRBJ1-5; perhaps TRBD1 as D (6 bases). Germline CDR1 LNHDA, CDR2 SQIVND (reference sequence). The ends were cut back, 5 bases at V and 0 bases at J, with 14 bases in the middle. The CDR3 is 16 amino acids. CDR3 region: CASSPGTPDSNQPQHF. The CDR3 region has the DNA TGTGCCAGTAGTCCCGGGACACCTGATAGCAATCAGCCCCAGCATTTT. The full variable domain, completed using reference TRBV19 and TRBJ1-5, is DGGITQSPKYLFRKEGQNVTLSCEQNLNHDAMYWYRQDPGQGLRLIYYSQIVNDFQKGDIAEGYSVSREKKESFPLTVTSAQKNPTAFYLCASSPGTPDSNQPQHFGDGTRLSIL.

This clone appeared a single time. The rearrangement links TRBV7-3 to TRBJ2-2; TRBD1 matches 8 bases. Germline V CDR1 and CDR2: SGHTA, FQGTGA. Unmatched junction bases numbered 4, after V lost 3 bases and J lost 7 bases. This CDR3 has 14 amino acids. The CDR3 DNA follows: TGTGCCAGCAGCTTTCAGGGGGCTGACGGGGAGCTGTTTTTT. Amino acid sequence: CASSFQGADGELFF.

This clone was recorded only once. The chain joins TRBV2 to TRBJ2-7; TRBD2 matches at 9 bases. CDR3 length: 15 amino acids. V dropped 4 bases and J dropped 6; count of bases not matched to a gene: 10. CDR1 and CDR2 (germline): SNHLY, FYNNEI. The CDR3 bases are TGTGCCAGCAGTGCGGGTGTAGCGGGAGTCTCCGAGCAGTACTTC. It specifies CASSAGVAGVSEQYF.

The chain couples TRBV28 to TRBJ1-5; tentative D call: TRBD1 (6 bases). The V and J ends lost 7 bases and 6 bases respectively, with 13 bases between them. The CDR3 has 13 amino acids. Germline V lookup: CDR1 MDHEN, CDR2 SYDVKM. The CDR3 protein is CASKEDRGQPQHF. DNA of the CDR3: TGTGCCAGCAAGGAGGACAGAGGTCAGCCCCAGCATTTT. Variable domain in full (rest from reference TRBV28 and TRBJ1-5): DVKVTQSSRYLVKRTGEKVFLECVQDMDHENMFWYRQDPGLGLRLIYFSYDVKMKEKGDIPEGYSVSREKKERFSLILESASTNQTSMYLCASKEDRGQPQHFGDGTRLSIL.

A word on this clone: Sequence at one end of the junction differs from germline and may be a read error. CDR3 region: CARSLARDRGFNEQFF. DNA of the CDR3: TGCGCCCGCAGCTTGGCCCGGGACAGAGGGTTCAATGAGCAGTTCTTC. J is TRBJ2-1 and V is TRBV5-1, with 7 positions matching TRBD1. Per germline, CDR1 SGHRS and CDR2 YFSETQ. This CDR3 contains 16 residues.

The chain combines TRBV5-6 with TRBJ1-1; 7 bases line up with TRBD1. Germline trimming cut 4 bases from V and 0 bases from J; bases unmatched to any gene: 12. CDR1 and CDR2 from the germline V gene are SGHDT and YYEEEE. This CDR3 region has 17 residues. CDR3 in amino acids: CASSKGTATLMNTEAFF. Written as DNA, the CDR3 is TGTGCCAGCAGCAAAGGGACAGCTACCTTAATGAACACTGAAGCTTTCTTT.

J is TRBJ1-1 and V is TRBV10-2, with D perhaps TRBD1 (5 bases). Germline loops: CDR1 WSHSY, CDR2 SAAADI. V was trimmed by 7 bases and J by 0 bases, leaving 12 bases between them. The CDR3 is made up of 14 amino acids. DNA of the CDR3: TGCGCCAGCAAACAGGCCGCAATGAACACTGAAGCTTTCTTT. Translation gives CASKQAAMNTEAFF.

As DNA, the CDR3 is TGTGCCAGCAGCTTAGGACTAGCGGCCTACGAGCAGTACTTC. Translation: CASSLGLAAYEQYF. V usage is TRBV7-2 and J usage is TRBJ2-7, with TRBD2 matching over 9 bases. This CDR3 has 14 residues. Germline CDR1 is SGHTA and CDR2 is FQGNSA. The V segment lost 1 base and the J segment 2 bases; nucleotides outside the gene matches: 0.

This clone came up once. The gene calls are TRBV4-1 and TRBJ1-5; D uncertain. This CDR3 contains 16 residues. The V gene's germline CDR1 is MGHRA and CDR2 YSYEKL. V shed 1 base and J shed 0 bases, with 10 bases lying between them. The CDR3 nucleotides are TGCGCCAGCAGCCAAGTCCACGGGTATAGCAATCAGCCCCAGCATTTT. This sequence encodes CASSQVHGYSNQPQHF.

The V call is TRBV19, the J call TRBJ1-6; 8 bases are a match to TRBD1. V shed 5 bases, J shed 9 bases, and the junction held 6 bases outside the gene matches. The germline V gene encodes CDR1 LNHDA and CDR2 SQIVND (reference sequence). The CDR3 covers 14 residues. The CDR3 region is CASSVGQGGSPLHF. CDR3 DNA sequence: TGTGCCAGTAGTGTCGGACAGGGAGGTTCACCCCTCCACTTT. Variable domain in full (rest from reference TRBV19 and TRBJ1-6): DGGITQSPKYLFRKEGQNVTLSCEQNLNHDAMYWYRQDPGQGLRLIYYSQIVNDFQKGDIAEGYSVSREKKESFPLTVTSAQKNPTAFYLCASSVGQGGSPLHFGNGTRLTVT.

The gene calls are TRBV11-1 and TRBJ2-3; D gene ambiguous. V was cut by 1 base and J by 3 bases, with 11 bases left in between. This CDR3 contains 15 residues. Germline CDR1 and CDR2: SGHAT and FQDESV (reference sequence). As DNA, the CDR3 is TGTGCCAGCAGCTTAGACGGAGATCGGACAGATACGCAGTATTTT. As protein: CASSLDGDRTDTQYF.

The V and J genes are TRBV4-1 and TRBJ2-6, with 9 bases identical to TRBD1. After removal of 5 bases from V and 0 bases from J, the junction contained 14 bases not matched to a gene. The length of the CDR3 is 20 residues. The V gene's germline CDR1 is MGHRA and CDR2 YSYEKL. The CDR3 DNA reads TGCGCCAGCAGCGCTATCTCGGTCGGGACAGGGACCTCTGGGGCCAACGTCCTGACTTTC. It specifies CASSAISVGTGTSGANVLTF.

This clone was counted a single time. The chain employs TRBV5-1 and TRBJ2-3, with 8 bases aligning to TRBD1. The CDR3 spans 14 residues. Germline values: CDR1 SGHRS, CDR2 YFSETQ. V gave up 1 base and J gave up 5 bases; unmatched junction bases: 3. The CDR3 nucleotides read TGCGCCAGCAGCTTGCAGGGGGCGAAAGATACGCAGTATTTT. Residues: CASSLQGAKDTQYF.

V usage is TRBV4-1 and J usage is TRBJ1-5; D unresolved. Per germline, CDR1 MGHRA and CDR2 YSYEKL. CDR3 length: 15 residues. With 1 base removed from V and 3 bases from J, the gap between germline ends came to 10 bases. The CDR3 DNA sequence: TGCGCCAGCAGCCAAGTAGGTGGGCCCAATCAGCCCCAGCATTTT. This gives the protein CASSQVGGPNQPQHF.

This chain uses TRBV19 with TRBJ1-1; 9 nucleotides agree with TRBD1. CDR3 length: 14 amino acids. The J segment lost 3 bases and the V segment lost 5 bases, leaving 4 bases of the junction unmatched. Germline CDR1 reads LNHDA; CDR2 reads SQIVND (reference sequence). The CDR3: CASSPTGGDTEAFF. The CDR3 DNA reads TGTGCCAGTAGTCCCACAGGGGGCGACACTGAAGCTTTCTTT.

The CDR3 coding sequence is TGTGCCAGCGGTAGGACAGACCGAGAAGCTTTCTTT. Translation: CASGRTDREAFF. This rearrangement joins TRBV6-5 to TRBJ1-1, with D possibly matching TRBD1 (6 bases). The CDR3 contains 12 residues. Germline lookup yields CDR1 MNHEY and CDR2 SVGAGI. V dropped 8 bases and J dropped 8 bases, with 15 bases sitting between them.

V usage is TRBV5-6 and J usage is TRBJ2-1; TRBD2 aligns across 7 bases. This CDR3 region has 15 residues. J was trimmed by 7 bases and V by 2 bases; bases with no gene match: 9. Per the germline V gene, CDR1 is SGHDT and CDR2 is YYEEEE. CDR3 DNA: TGTGCCAGCAGCTTAGTGGGAGGGCCCAAGAATGAGCAGTTCTTC. The encoded protein is CASSLVGGPKNEQFF.

The chain couples TRBV7-9 to TRBJ2-5; D unresolved. Germline assignment: CDR1 SEHNR and CDR2 FQNEAQ (reference sequence). The V end lost 5 bases, the J end lost 7 bases, and 8 bases lay between the germline ends. The CDR3 is 11 amino acids. The CDR3 spells CASSPMRTQYF. The CDR3 nucleotides read TGTGCCAGCAGCCCCATGAGGACCCAGTACTTC.

This chain uses TRBV21-1 with TRBJ1-2; the DNA was not used to check the table's D call, TRBD1. TRBV21-1 has pseudogene status. This CDR3 comprises 13 residues. CDR3 sequence: CASSNGTAYGYTF. For the CDR3, the DNA is TGTGCCAGCAGCAATGGGACAGCCTATGGCTACACCTTC.

The chain combines TRBV6-1 with TRBJ2-1; 12 bases are shared with TRBD2. V was pared by 6 bases and J by 5 bases, with 5 bases of the junction left unmatched. CDR3 length: 15 residues. Germline CDR1 reads MNHNS; CDR2 reads SASEGT. CDR3 DNA: TGTGCCAGCAGCCGACTAGCGGGAGCTAACAATGAGCAGTTCTTC. Its protein product is CASSRLAGANNEQFF.

This clone occurred once. The chain employs TRBV5-4 and TRBJ2-1; 13 positions match TRBD2. Germline values: CDR1 SGHNT, CDR2 YYREEE (reference sequence). CDR3 length equals 17 residues. V trimming: 2 bases; J trimming: 3 bases; junction bases outside the gene matches: 5. The CDR3 sequence: CASSFLGLAGRYNEQFF. CDR3 sequence (DNA): TGTGCCAGCAGCTTTTTGGGACTAGCGGGGCGCTACAATGAGCAGTTCTTC.